A selection of T cell receptor beta chains follows, all from one sample in a study of cytomegalovirus exposure and HLA in healthy donors. Sequencing used immunoSEQ multiplex PCR; TCRdb keeps in-frame clones, though not all of them. The sample includes around 200,000 clones, about 85% of them seen just once. Sequenced input: PBMCs. The receptors derive from a woman in her forties or fifties in good health and CMV-seropositive. Both conserved end residues are part of each CDR3. Each record gives: clone size, D gene, J gene, V gene, CDR3 length, CDR3 protein, CDR3 DNA. A D gene is named only where the DNA matches it firmly. Expanded clones get a size class; other rows say once, few or many, or leave the size out.

size: .
D: .
J: TRBJ1-2
V: TRBV27
length: 14
CDR3: CASSLSLGSYGYTF
DNA: TGTGCCAGCAGTTTATCGCTAGGGAGCTATGGCTACACCTTC

size: .
D: .
J: TRBJ2-1
V: TRBV28
length: 14
CDR3: CASTPPSNPNEQFF
DNA: TGTGCCAGTACCCCCCCGTCTAATCCCAATGAGCAGTTCTTC

size: .
D: .
J: TRBJ1-2
V: TRBV5-1
length: 13
CDR3: CASSFSANYGYTF
DNA: TGCGCCAGCAGCTTCTCAGCTAACTATGGCTACACCTTC

size: few
D: .
J: TRBJ1-2
V: TRBV5-6
length: 15
CDR3: CASSFPSGSNYGYTF
DNA: TGTGCCAGCAGCTTTCCATCAGGATCTAACTATGGCTACACCTTC

size: .
D: TRBD2
J: TRBJ2-5
V: TRBV29-1
length: 13
CDR3: CSVDPGGRETQYF
DNA: TGCAGCGTTGACCCGGGGGGGCGGGAGACCCAGTACTTC

size: .
D: TRBD2
J: TRBJ2-1
V: TRBV7-2
length: 14
CDR3: CASSLGAGVGEQFF
DNA: TGTGCCAGCAGCTTAGGAGCGGGGGTGGGTGAGCAGTTCTTC

size: few
D: TRBD1
J: TRBJ1-2
V: TRBV19
length: 15
CDR3: CASSPSVGGIDGYTF
DNA: TGTGCCAGTAGTCCCTCGGTAGGGGGCATCGATGGCTACACCTTC

size: few
D: TRBD1
J: TRBJ2-7
V: TRBV4-2
length: 13
CDR3: CASSQGDRDEQYF
DNA: TGTGCCAGCAGCCAGGGGGACAGGGACGAGCAGTACTTC

size: .
D: .
J: TRBJ2-5
V: TRBV5-1
length: 13
CDR3: CASSLGGGETQYF
DNA: TGCGCCAGCAGCCTGGGAGGGGGAGAGACCCAGTACTTC

size: .
D: .
J: TRBJ2-2
V: TRBV6-6
length: 15
CDR3: CASSPMGGSTGELFF
DNA: TGTGCCAGCAGTCCTATGGGGGGTTCCACCGGGGAGCTGTTTTTT

size: .
D: .
J: TRBJ1-2
V: TRBV30
length: 15
CDR3: CAWSVGGAGRRGYTF
DNA: TGTGCCTGGAGTGTGGGCGGGGCAGGGCGAAGGGGCTACACCTTC